This TCR beta chain was found in a study of shared clonotypes between healthy human individuals (dated by TCRdb to 2020 to 2022). About the full investigation: A couple of women and a few men aged 18 to 49 years were included in the cohort. Blood TCR repertoires of five healthy adults were deeply sequenced to estimate repertoire size and the extent of clonotype sharing between individuals. Libraries were prepared and TCR repertoires were sequenced by different laboratories using diverse techniques, in order to increase sequencing depth and limit assay-specific biases. Between about 0.94 and 8.9 billion PBMCs per donor were obtained by leukapheresis.

The germline ends are 19 bases apart after V is trimmed by 2 bases and J by 9 bases. Counted from cysteine to phenylalanine, this CDR3 has 15 amino acids. Only the CDR3 part of the read is kept: 45 bases, read in frame from the first base. Reading the germline V gene gives CDR1 SGHTA and CDR2 FQGNSA. The investigation overall reported the following: Pairwise subsampling led to the expectation that sequencing depth would affect the degree of clonotype sharing among donors. The small number of donors limited the genetic and exposure-history diversity represented. Sampling was restricted to blood, and TCR repertoires in tissue are likely to differ from TCR repertoires in blood.

The donors were healthy, HIV-negative adults with no recently reported acute infections or vaccinations. Every donor was a Caucasian adult residing in Nashville, Tennessee, USA. For unsorted samples, 84 million or so PBMCs were counted, and genomic DNA was extracted using the QIAamp DNA Blood Mini kit. Blood was collected by leukapheresis, and PBMCs were isolated by Ficoll-Histopaque density gradient centrifugation and then cryopreserved in liquid nitrogen vapor phase. Comment on this clone: This clone's antigen is unknown. No base quality values were provided; no much bigger clone lies one nucleotide off.

Using the deep immunoSEQ assay, TCR CDR3 regions were amplified from genomic DNA by multiplex PCR. Genomic DNA extracted from each cell subset was distributed evenly over all wells of several immunoSEQ 96-well plates, and each plate served as one replicate. For unsorted PBMC, 250 to 350 ng of genomic DNA, equivalent to approximately 30,000 T cell genomes, went into each replicate PCR. Ten immunoSEQ deep assay plates were used to sequence unsorted PBMC genomic DNA. The purified libraries were quantified using a Qubit 3.0 fluorometer, sized with a Bioanalyzer 2100, and then quantified again using the KAPA Library Quantification kit. A separate single-read 150-cycle Illumina NextSeq 550 flow cell was used to sequence each immunoSEQ 96-well plate. The published analysis was carried out like this. Because the immunoSEQ output held only junctional sequences and lacked quality scores, the filtering could not match the filtering applied to full-length reads. To assign V/J genes and CDR3, sequences were annotated against IMGT germline references using PyIR, a Python wrapper for IgBLAST v1.9. Reads were filtered out if the reads had weak V/J assignments (E-value above 1e-6), no CDR3, stop codons, out-of-frame junctions, or ambiguous translated residues. V3J clonotypes were defined by identical inferred V gene, J gene, and CDR3 amino acid sequence. The percentage overlap between two repertoires was calculated by dividing the number of shared unique clonotypes by the size of the smaller repertoire. Richness of each repertoire was evaluated using RTK rarefaction, the Chao1 estimator, and Recon v2.1 estimates of unobserved clonotypes. The immuneACCESS repertoire file appears here via TCRdb, limited to in-frame rearrangements. These files lack a portion of the clones; in checked studies, under half of the deficit traces to unresolved V genes, and the cause of the others is not known. The DNA gave D and trimming, while V, J and clone size come from that table. For this sample there are 450,000 to 600,000 clones; less than 80% appear just once. The top ten constitute more than 10% of the sample.

Sequencing was performed on PBMCs. The rearranged segments are TRBV7-2 and TRBJ1-1; no D segment can be confidently identified. This TCR was sampled from a woman aged 35 to 49 in good health. Some clones in this sample may be carry-over from other donors' samples. At the DNA level, the sequence is TGTGCCAGCAGCTTATTGGGTACAGACTCAGGAAAAGCTTTCTTT. Protein translation: CASSLLGTDSGKAFF.